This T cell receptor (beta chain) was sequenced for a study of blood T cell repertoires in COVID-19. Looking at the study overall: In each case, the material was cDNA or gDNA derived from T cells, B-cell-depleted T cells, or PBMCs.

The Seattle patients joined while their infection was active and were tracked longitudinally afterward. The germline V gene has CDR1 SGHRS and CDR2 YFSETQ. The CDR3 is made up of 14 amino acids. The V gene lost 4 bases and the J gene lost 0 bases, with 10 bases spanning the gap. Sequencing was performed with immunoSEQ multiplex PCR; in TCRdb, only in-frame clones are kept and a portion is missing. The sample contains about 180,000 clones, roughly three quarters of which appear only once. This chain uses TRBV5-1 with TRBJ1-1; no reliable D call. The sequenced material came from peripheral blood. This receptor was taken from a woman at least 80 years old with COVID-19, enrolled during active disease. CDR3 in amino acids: CASSPAGMNTEAFF. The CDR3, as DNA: TGCGCCAGCAGCCCCGCGGGTATGAACACTGAAGCTTTCTTT. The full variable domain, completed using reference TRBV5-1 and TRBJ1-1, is KAGVTQTPRYLIKTRGQQVTLSCSPISGHRSVSWYQQTPGQGLQFLFEYFSETQRNKGNFPGRFSGRQFSNSRSEMNVSTLELGDSALYLCASSPAGMNTEAFFGQGTRLTVV.